This TCR beta chain was documented in a study of cytomegalovirus exposure and HLA in healthy donors. Study details: Inside one of the first data releases sat some 93 million unique TCRs taken from HLA-typed donors.

This clone appeared a few times. Researchers ran the PCR with 60 Vbeta and 13 Jbeta primers. Some clones are missing from TCRdb's copy, which holds only in-frame ones; the method was immunoSEQ multiplex PCR. Seen here are approximately 140,000 clones, around 80% observed once, and the top ten hold approximately 1.6%. Donors were nominally healthy when sampled, though unrecorded immune exposures were likely. CDR3 length equals 13 residues. This chain links TRBV21-1 with TRBJ2-1; TRBD1, the table's D call, was not compared with the DNA. TRBV21-1 is a recognized pseudogene. The clonotype comes from a woman between 18 and 30 years old in good health and CMV-seronegative. Sequenced input: PBMCs. CDR3 sequence reads: CASTPKTALEQFF. The CDR3 region has the DNA TGTGCCAGCACCCCAAAAACAGCTCTTGAGCAGTTCTTC.